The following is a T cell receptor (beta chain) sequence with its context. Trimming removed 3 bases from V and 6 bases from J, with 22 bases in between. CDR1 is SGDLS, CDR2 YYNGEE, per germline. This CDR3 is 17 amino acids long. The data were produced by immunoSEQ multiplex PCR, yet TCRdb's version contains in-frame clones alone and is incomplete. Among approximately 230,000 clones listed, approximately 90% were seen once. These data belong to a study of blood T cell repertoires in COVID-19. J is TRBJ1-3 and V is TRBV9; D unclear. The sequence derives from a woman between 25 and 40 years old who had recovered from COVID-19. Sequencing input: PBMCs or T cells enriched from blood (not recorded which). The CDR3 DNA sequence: TGTGCCAGCAGCGCCAGACGACTAAATACTGGTCCAAACACCATATATTTT. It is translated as CASSARRLNTGPNTIYF. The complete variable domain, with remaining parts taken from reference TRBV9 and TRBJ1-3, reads DSGVTQTPKHLITATGQRVTLRCSPRSGDLSVYWYQQSLDQGLQFLIQYYNGEERAKGNILERFSAQQFPDLHSELNLSSLELGDSALYFCASSARRLNTGPNTIYFGEGSWLTVV.